A single T cell receptor beta chain is shown here with its context. Antigen specificity is unknown. The data are from a study of early T cells in non-severe SARS-CoV-2 infection. Study as a whole: With bulk RNA from unsorted whole blood as input, sequencing yielded unpaired chains.

Notes on the study in general: VDJdb matches were skewed toward anti-spike CD8 T cell responses.

V was clipped by 4 bases and J by 0 bases, with 10 bases between them. The CDR3 is 14 amino acids. Per the germline V gene, CDR1 is LGHNA and CDR2 is YNFKEQ. Individual cDNA molecules were tagged with unique molecular identifiers, the study reported. TCRdb passed the 5' RACE reads through MiXCR, listing each CDR3 protein once. This table holds 90,000 to 130,000 distinct CDR3 sequences, over 9.5% found once. The chain joins TRBV4-2 to TRBJ2-7; no firm D call. This clonotype originated in an adult who was a healthcare worker with PCR-confirmed SARS-CoV-2 infection or an uninfected control (not recorded which). The specimen comprised whole blood, sampled at baseline. The CDR3 loop is CASSRALSSYEQYF. The CDR3, as DNA: TGTGCCAGCAGCCGAGCCCTTAGCTCCTACGAGCAGTACTTC.